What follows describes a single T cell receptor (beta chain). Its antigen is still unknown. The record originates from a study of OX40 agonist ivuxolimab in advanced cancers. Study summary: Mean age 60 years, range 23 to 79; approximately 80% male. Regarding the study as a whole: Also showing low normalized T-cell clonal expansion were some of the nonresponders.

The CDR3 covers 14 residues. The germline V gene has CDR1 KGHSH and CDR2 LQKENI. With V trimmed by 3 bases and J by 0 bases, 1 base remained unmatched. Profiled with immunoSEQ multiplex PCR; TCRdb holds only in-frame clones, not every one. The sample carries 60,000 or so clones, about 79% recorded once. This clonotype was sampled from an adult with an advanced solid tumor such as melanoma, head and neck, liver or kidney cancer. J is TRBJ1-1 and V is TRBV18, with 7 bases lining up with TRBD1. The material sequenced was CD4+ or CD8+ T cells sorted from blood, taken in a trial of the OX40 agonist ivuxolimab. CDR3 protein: CASSPDRMNTEAFF. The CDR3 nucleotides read TGTGCCAGCTCACCGGACAGGATGAACACTGAAGCTTTCTTT.